The clone carrying this T cell receptor (beta chain) appeared a few times. The junction differs from germline at one of its ends, possibly a read error. The sample originates from a study of T-cell memory formation after mild COVID-19. This CDR3 has 15 residues. The V gene's germline CDR1 is SGHVS and CDR2 FQNEAQ. UMIs and sample barcodes were carried by the TCR alpha and TCR beta cDNA libraries that 5'RACE produced using constant-segment primers. Via MiXCR, TCRdb re-called the 5' RACE reads, giving one row per CDR3 protein. This table has just under 550,000 distinct CDR3 sequences, over 20% appearing once.

The sequenced sample consisted of PBMCs or a T cell subset sorted from them (not recorded which). The chain uses TRBV7-8 and TRBJ2-4; 7 nucleotides match TRBD2. The origin of this receptor is an adult woman who had mild COVID-19 (a few samples of this study predate the infection). Cell type and time point are not known. DNA for the CDR3: TGTGCCAGCAGCCTAGCGCTGGGAGGGATAAACATTCAGTACTTC. Translation gives CASSLALGGINIQYF.